The T cell receptor (beta chain) under discussion was sequenced for a study of beta chain features in type 1 diabetes. Study summary: Healthy donors resembled patients in age, gender and cell yields. The samples had roughly 100,000,000 sorted cells examined in all. The study's findings and limits: Patients with Type 1 diabetes showed moderately but significantly shorter TCRB CDR3s in all four CD4+ subsets. Healthy donors had naive, central memory and Treg TCRB repertoires that appeared less similar than those seen among patients. PCR might show a preference for shorter templates, equally across patients and controls.

This clone was detected ten times or more. What it binds is unknown. Of the isolated RNA, all was reverse transcribed, and so the sequenced material was expressed TCRB transcripts. The repertoire was sequenced with immunoSEQ multiplex PCR; TCRdb's copy has only in-frame clones and lacks some. Seen here are around 130,000 clones, approximately 10% observed once, and the top ten hold 0.75%. Germline V gives CDR1 LGHNA, CDR2 YNFKEQ. CDR3 length equals 18 residues. V lost 2 bases to trimming and J lost 6 bases; unmatched junction nucleotides: 11. The TCR comes from a man younger than 40 with type 1 diabetes. The sequenced sample consisted of central memory CD4+ T cells from blood. The chain carries TRBV4-2 and TRBJ2-1; TRBD2 matches 12 bases. The CDR3 sequence: CASSQSVSSGGAGNEQFF. The CDR3 DNA sequence: TGTGCCAGCAGCCAAAGCGTGTCTAGCGGGGGGGCGGGCAATGAGCAGTTCTTC.